The rows below give T cell receptor beta chains drawn from one sample of a study of shared clonotypes between healthy human individuals. Repertoires were generated with immunoSEQ multiplex PCR, while TCRdb's copy carries only in-frame clones and drops some. The data contain approximately 980,000 clones, around 80% of them singletons. Material: memory CD4+ T cells sorted from blood. The receptors here all came from a man between 18 and 29 years old in good health. Both conserved end residues are part of each CDR3. D genes are given only for firm matches. Size values are once, few and many counts, or a class for expanded clones, and some rows have none.

j_call | v_call | d_call | clone_size | cdr3_nt | cdr3_aa
TRBJ2-3 | TRBV5-1 | TRBD2 | . | TGCGCCAGCAGCCCGGGGGGGAGCACAGATACGCAGTATTTT | CASSPGGSTDTQYF
TRBJ2-3 | TRBV5-1 | . | . | TGCGCCAGCATATCTGAGGGCGGAGGCACAGATACGCAGTATTTT | CASISEGGGTDTQYF
TRBJ2-4 | TRBV6-6 | . | . | TGTGCCAGCAGTTACGGGGGAAACATTCAGTACTTC | CASSYGGNIQYF
TRBJ1-2 | TRBV25-1 | . | . | TGTGCCAGCAGTGAATGGCAGGGGAGGTCGGGTGGCTACACCTTC | CASSEWQGRSGGYTF
TRBJ2-3 | TRBV30 | TRBD2 | . | TGTGCCTGGAGTCCGGGAGGAGGTAGCACAGATACGCAGTATTTT | CAWSPGGGSTDTQYF
TRBJ1-1 | TRBV28 | TRBD1 | few | TGTGCCAGCGTAACGCCAACAGGGGGCGAGAACACTGAAGCTTTCTTT | CASVTPTGGENTEAFF
TRBJ2-7 | TRBV10-1 | . | . | TGCGCCAGCAGTGCCTCGAGGGCAGTCGGCTACGAGCAGTACTTC | CASSASRAVGYEQYF
TRBJ1-6 | TRBV7-9 | . | . | TGTGCCAGCAGCTCTCAGGACAGCCTTAATTCACCCCTCCACTTT | CASSSQDSLNSPLHF
TRBJ1-6 | TRBV7-2 | . | . | TGTGCCAGCAGTACCCGACCGGGCGGGGAGGGTTCACCCCTCCACTTT | CASSTRPGGEGSPLHF
TRBJ1-1 | TRBV18 | TRBD1 | . | TGTGCCAGCTCACCCGGGACAGCAATGAACACTGAAGCTTTCTTT | CASSPGTAMNTEAFF
TRBJ1-6 | TRBV7-2 | . | . | TGTGCCAGCAGCCCCCGGGCCCTTTCACCCCTCCACTTT | CASSPRALSPLHF
TRBJ2-7 | TRBV19 | . | . | TGTGCCAGTAGTATAGGATCCGGGAGCTACGAGCAGTACTTC | CASSIGSGSYEQYF
TRBJ2-3 | TRBV10-1 | TRBD2 | . | TGCGCCAGCAGTGGGGATAGCGGGCGTCTCACGGATACGCAGTATTTT | CASSGDSGRLTDTQYF
TRBJ2-7 | TRBV20-1 | TRBD2 | . | TGCGGAGGGAGGGGCTACGAGCAGTACTTC | CGGRGYEQYF
TRBJ2-5 | TRBV10-3 | . | . | TGTGCCAACATGCCCGAAGAGAACCAAGAGACCCAGTACTTC | CANMPEENQETQYF
TRBJ1-6 | TRBV19 | . | once | TGTGCCAGTAACGTGGGACCCCGCTCCTATAATTCACCCCTCCACTTT | CASNVGPRSYNSPLHF
TRBJ2-1 | TRBV12-5 | . | . | TGTGCTAGTGGTTTGGATCGAAGCTCCTACAATGAGCAGTTCTTC | CASGLDRSSYNEQFF
TRBJ1-5 | TRBV6-6 | TRBD1 | . | TGTGCCAGCAGTACAGGGGGCGGTCAGCCCCAGCATTTT | CASSTGGGQPQHF
TRBJ2-2 | TRBV5-6 | . | . | TGTGCCAGCAGCTTGGTCACACGGAGCACCGGGGAGCTGTTTTTT | CASSLVTRSTGELFF
TRBJ2-5 | TRBV2 | TRBD1 | few | TGTGCCAGCAGTGTGGACGGCAGGGGGTATCAAGAGACCCAGTACTTC | CASSVDGRGYQETQYF